These T cell receptor beta chains were read from a single sample in a study of T cells after yellow fever vaccination. TCRdb itself ran the 5' RACE reads through MiXCR, one entry per CDR3 protein. Here the sample spans approximately 550,000 distinct CDR3 sequences, 15% to 20% being singletons. The sequencing used PBMCs, collected 15 days after the yellow fever booster vaccination. These receptors all come from a man between 25 and 39 years old who received the YFV17D yellow fever vaccine. Each CDR3 is given with its conserved first and last residue. A D gene is named only where the DNA matches it firmly. The size entry is marked missing in some rows and otherwise reads once, few, many or a size class.

D	V	size	J	CDR3	DNA
TRBD2	TRBV5-1	few	TRBJ2-1	CASSLGVISGSKYNEQFF	TGCGCCAGCAGCTTGGGGGTAATAAGCGGGAGCAAATACAATGAGCAGTTCTTC
TRBD2	TRBV7-9	.	TRBJ2-3	CASSTSVGGTDTQYF	TGTGCCAGCAGCACCAGCGTCGGGGGGACAGATACGCAGTATTTT
.	TRBV7-2	few	TRBJ2-5	CASNGGRGETQYF	TGTGCCAGCAACGGAGGCAGGGGAGAGACCCAGTACTTC
TRBD1	TRBV12-3/TRBV12-4	many	TRBJ2-5	CASSLTGRETQYF	TGTGCCAGCAGTCTGACAGGGCGGGAGACCCAGTACTTC
.	TRBV12-3/TRBV12-4	few	TRBJ2-3	CASRILGDTQYF	TGTGCCAGCAGAATTTTGGGAGATACGCAGTATTTT
TRBD2	TRBV5-6	.	TRBJ2-7	CASSPRTSGGPYEQYF	TGTGCCAGCAGCCCACGCACTAGCGGGGGGCCCTACGAGCAGTACTTC
.	TRBV2	.	TRBJ2-1	CASGSRLQGNEQFF	TGTGCCAGCGGGTCTAGACTCCAGGGCAATGAGCAGTTCTTC
.	TRBV2	once	TRBJ2-5	CASNTEMETQYF	TGTGCCAGCAACACAGAAATGGAGACCCAGTACTTC
.	TRBV7-3	few	TRBJ1-1	CASSPQRGTEAFF	TGTGCCAGCAGCCCCCAAAGGGGTACTGAAGCTTTCTTT
TRBD2	TRBV7-6	.	TRBJ2-1	CASSPKRESEQFF	TGTGCCAGCAGCCCCAAGCGGGAGAGTGAGCAGTTCTTC
TRBD2	TRBV5-5	.	TRBJ2-1	CASSLRLAGDLGNEQFF	TGTGCCAGCAGCTTGAGACTAGCGGGAGATCTCGGCAATGAGCAGTTCTTC
TRBD2	TRBV10-3	.	TRBJ2-1	CAATSGFSNEQFF	TGTGCCGCCACTAGCGGGTTCTCGAATGAGCAGTTCTTC
.	TRBV7-2	.	TRBJ1-6	CASSFGDVLFNSPLHF	TGTGCCAGCAGCTTCGGGGACGTTCTTTTTAATTCACCCCTCCACTTT
.	TRBV7-6	few	TRBJ2-3	CASSLDRDTQYF	TGTGCCAGCAGCCTCGACCGAGATACGCAGTATTTT
TRBD1	TRBV5-1	.	TRBJ2-1	CASSLEGTGRDEQFF	TGCGCCAGCAGCTTGGAGGGGACAGGGAGAGATGAGCAGTTCTTC
TRBD1	TRBV29-1	.	TRBJ1-3	CSVSPGGANPGNTIYF	TGCAGCGTTAGCCCAGGGGGCGCGAATCCTGGAAACACCATATATTTT
.	TRBV12-3/TRBV12-4	few	TRBJ2-3	CASETGGSSTDTQYF	TGTGCCAGCGAGACCGGCGGGTCCAGCACAGATACGCAGTATTTT
.	TRBV5-1	.	TRBJ2-1	CASSGRTKPEVQFF	TGCGCCAGCAGCGGGAGGACTAAACCTGAAGTCCAGTTCTTC